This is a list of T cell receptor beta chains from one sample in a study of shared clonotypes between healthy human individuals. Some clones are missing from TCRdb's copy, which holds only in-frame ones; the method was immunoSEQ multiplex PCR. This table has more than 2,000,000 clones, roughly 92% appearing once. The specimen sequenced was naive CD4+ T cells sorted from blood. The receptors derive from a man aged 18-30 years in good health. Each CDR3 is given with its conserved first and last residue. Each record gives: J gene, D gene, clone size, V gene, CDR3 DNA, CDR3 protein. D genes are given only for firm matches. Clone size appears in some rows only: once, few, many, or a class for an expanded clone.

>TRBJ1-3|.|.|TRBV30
TGTGCCTGGAGTGTTTCCTCCTCTGGAAACACCATATATTTT
CAWSVSSSGNTIYF
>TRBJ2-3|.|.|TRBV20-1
TGCAGTGCAACCTCGGCAGATACGCAGTATTTT
CSATSADTQYF
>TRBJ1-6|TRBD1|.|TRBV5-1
TGCGCCAGCAGCTCGACAGGGGATAATTCACCCCTCCACTTT
CASSSTGDNSPLHF
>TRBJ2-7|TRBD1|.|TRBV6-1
TGTGCCAGCAGTGAGAAACCGGGACAGGGGGCCTACGAGCAGTACTTC
CASSEKPGQGAYEQYF
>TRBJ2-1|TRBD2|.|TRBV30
TGTGCCATGGCCCACCGTGTGGGGGAGGGCCTTTTGTATGAGCAGTTCTTC
CAMAHRVGEGLLYEQFF
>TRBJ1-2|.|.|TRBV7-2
TGTGCCAGCAGCTTAGTCGGTGACGGCTATGGCTACACCTTC
CASSLVGDGYGYTF
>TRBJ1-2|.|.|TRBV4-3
TGCGCCAGCAGCCAAGCCCAGAAGAGCCTGGACTATGGCTACACCTTC
CASSQAQKSLDYGYTF
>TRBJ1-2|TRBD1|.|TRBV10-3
TGTGCCACCAGGACAGGGTTTGGCTACACCTTC
CATRTGFGYTF
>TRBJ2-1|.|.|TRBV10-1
TGCGCCAGCAGTGCGGCTATAGCGGACTACGGTAATGAGCAGTTCTTC
CASSAAIADYGNEQFF
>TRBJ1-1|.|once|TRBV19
TGTGCCAGTAGGGGTTCGGGGACGGGGAACACTGAAGCTTTCTTT
CASRGSGTGNTEAFF
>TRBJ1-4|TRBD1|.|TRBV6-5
TGTGCCAGCAGCTCCACAGGGGGCGTAGGTAGTACTCTGTTTTTT
CASSSTGGVGSTLFF
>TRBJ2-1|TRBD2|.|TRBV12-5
TGTGCTAGTGGTTTAGGGACTAGCGTTTTCTTC
CASGLGTSVFF
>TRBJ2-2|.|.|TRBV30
TGTGCCTGGGGCCGAGCCCTGAACACCGGGGAGCTGTTTTTT
CAWGRALNTGELFF
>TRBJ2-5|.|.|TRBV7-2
TGTGCCAGCAGCGGGGAGGCGTTTTTGGGGACCCAGTACTTC
CASSGEAFLGTQYF
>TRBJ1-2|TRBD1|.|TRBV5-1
TGCGCCAGCAGCTTGGCACCGACAGGGTTCGGCTACACCTTC
CASSLAPTGFGYTF
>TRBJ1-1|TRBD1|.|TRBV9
TGTGCCAGCAGTAGAGTGGACAGGGGGGACCCTGAAGCTTTCTTT
CASSRVDRGDPEAFF
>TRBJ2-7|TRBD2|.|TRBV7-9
TGTGCCAGCACTCGGGAGGGGTACGAGCAGTACTTC
CASTREGYEQYF
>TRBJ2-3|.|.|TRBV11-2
TGTGCCAGCAGCTTAGAAGGTCTGGGTTGGGACACAGATACGCAGTATTTT
CASSLEGLGWDTDTQYF
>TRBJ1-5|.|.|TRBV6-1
TGTGCCAGCAGTGAAGCGGCAGTGAATCAGCCCCAGCATTTT
CASSEAAVNQPQHF
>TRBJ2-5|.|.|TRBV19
TGTGCCAGTAGCCATCCCACTAATAATCAAGAGACCCAGTACTTC
CASSHPTNNQETQYF
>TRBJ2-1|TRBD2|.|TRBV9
TGTGCCAGCAGCGTACGCGGGGGGCCTTACAATGAGCAGTTCTTC
CASSVRGGPYNEQFF
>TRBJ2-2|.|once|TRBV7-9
TGTGCCAGCAGCCGATCGTCAGGACAGAACACCGGGGAGCTGTTTTTT
CASSRSSGQNTGELFF
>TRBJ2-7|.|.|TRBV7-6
TGTGCCAGCAGCTTAGGGGTAGTCGGGACTGGACTATACGAGCAGTACTTC
CASSLGVVGTGLYEQYF
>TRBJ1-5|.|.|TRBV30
TGTGCCTGGGCTCCAGGAGGTAATCAGCCCCAGCATTTT
CAWAPGGNQPQHF
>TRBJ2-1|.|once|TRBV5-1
TGCGCCAGCGGGGCCAGCAGCTCCTACAATGAGCAGTTCTTC
CASGASSSYNEQFF
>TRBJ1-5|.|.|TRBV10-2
TGCGCCAGCAGTGACCCCCCGGGTTTATATGATCAGCCCCAGCATTTT
CASSDPPGLYDQPQHF
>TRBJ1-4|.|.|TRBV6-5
TGTGCCAGCAGTTGGGGGTTGGGTGAAAAACTGTTTTTT
CASSWGLGEKLFF
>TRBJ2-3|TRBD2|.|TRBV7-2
TGTGCCAGCAGCTTAATGGGGACTAGCGGGGGCTCTAGCACAGATACGCAGTATTTT
CASSLMGTSGGSSTDTQYF
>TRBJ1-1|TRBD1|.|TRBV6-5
TGTGCCAGCAGTTACTCTCAGGGGGCCACTGAAGCTTTCTTT
CASSYSQGATEAFF
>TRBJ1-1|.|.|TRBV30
TGTGCCTGGCAGGAAATGCAAGTCACTGAAGCTTTCTTT
CAWQEMQVTEAFF
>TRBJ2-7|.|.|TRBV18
TGTGCCAGCTCACCAGGGCGGTACGAGCAGTACTTC
CASSPGRYEQYF
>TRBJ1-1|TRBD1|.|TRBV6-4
TGTGCCAGCAGTACCCAGGGGGGGAACACTGAAGCTTTCTTT
CASSTQGGNTEAFF
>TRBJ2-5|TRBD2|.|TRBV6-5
TGTGCCAGCAGTTACTCTCTAGCGGGGGGGCGCGGGACCCAGTACTTC
CASSYSLAGGRGTQYF
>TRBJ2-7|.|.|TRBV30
TGTGCCTGGAGTTCCCGGGACTACGAGCAGTACTTC
CAWSSRDYEQYF
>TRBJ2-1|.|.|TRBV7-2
TGTGCCAGCAGCCCCCAGGGGGGCAATGAGCAGTTCTTC
CASSPQGGNEQFF
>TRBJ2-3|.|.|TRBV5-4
TGTGCCAGCAGCTCCAACTTAGGGGATACGCAGTATTTT
CASSSNLGDTQYF
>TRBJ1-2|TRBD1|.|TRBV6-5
TGTGCCAGCAGTTACGCCCACAGACAGGGCCAAGGCTACACCTTC
CASSYAHRQGQGYTF
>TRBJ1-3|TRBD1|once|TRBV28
TGTGCCAGCAGTTTAACAGGGGTACCAATCTCTGGAAACACCATATATTTT
CASSLTGVPISGNTIYF
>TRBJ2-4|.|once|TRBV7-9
TGTGCCAGCAGCTTAGAGAGCAGGGGTTTCGGAAACATTCAGTACTTC
CASSLESRGFGNIQYF
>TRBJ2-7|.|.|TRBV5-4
TGTGCCAGCAGCTTGGGGGTCCTCTCCTACGAGCAGTACTTC
CASSLGVLSYEQYF
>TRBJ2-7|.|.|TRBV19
TGTGCCAGTAGTATAGCGGCTATGTCTAGCTACGAGCAGTACTTC
CASSIAAMSSYEQYF
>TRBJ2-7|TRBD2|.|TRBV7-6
TGTGCCAGCAGCCAAATCGGACTAGCCCCAAACGAGCAGTACTTC
CASSQIGLAPNEQYF
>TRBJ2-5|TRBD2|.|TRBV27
TGTGCCAGCGGATCGTTAGCGGGGGCCAGAGAGACCCAGTACTTC
CASGSLAGARETQYF
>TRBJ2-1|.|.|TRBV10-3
TGTGCCGCCTTTGAAAGCTACCATGAGCAGTTCTTC
CAAFESYHEQFF
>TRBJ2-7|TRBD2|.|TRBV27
TGTGCCAGCAGTCCTTTAGCGGGAGTAGGGAACGAGCAGTACTTC
CASSPLAGVGNEQYF
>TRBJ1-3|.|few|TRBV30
TGTGCCTGGAGCGCTCTGGGAAACACCATATATTTT
CAWSALGNTIYF
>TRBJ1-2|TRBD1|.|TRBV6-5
TGTGCCACCGGAGGACAGGGGAACTATGGCTACACCTTC
CATGGQGNYGYTF
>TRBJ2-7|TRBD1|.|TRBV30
TGTGCCTGGACCGGGACAGTCTACTACGAGCAGTACTTC
CAWTGTVYYEQYF
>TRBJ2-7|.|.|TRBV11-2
TGTGCCAGCAGAAAAACAGGTACCTACGAGCAGTACTTC
CASRKTGTYEQYF
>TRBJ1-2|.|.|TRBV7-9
TGTGCCAGCAGCTTAGGAGTGGGGATGGGCGGTGGCTACACCTTC
CASSLGVGMGGGYTF
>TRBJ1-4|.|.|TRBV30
TGTGCCTGGTCGGGAACGACTAATGAAAAACTGTTTTTT
CAWSGTTNEKLFF